The 15 T cell receptor beta chains below were found in one sample sequenced in a study of shared clonotypes between healthy human individuals. Only in-frame clones appear in the TCRdb table, and some are missing; sequencing was by immunoSEQ multiplex PCR. The sample shows 2 million to 3 million clones, 80% to 95% of them seen only once. What was sequenced was naive CD4+ T cells from PBMCs. Stated subset: CD45RA+ positively selected. These receptors originate from a man between 18 and 29 years old in good health. Some clones in this sample may be carry-over from other donors' samples.

The chain combines TRBV28 with TRBJ2-1, with 10 bases identical to TRBD2. With V trimmed by 8 bases and J by 6 bases, 10 bases remained unmatched. The length of the CDR3 is 15 residues. From germline, CDR1 is MDHEN and CDR2 SYDVKM. Here the CDR3 reads CASSGAGLAFNEQFF. The CDR3 region has the DNA TGTGCCAGCTCAGGCGCGGGACTAGCGTTCAATGAGCAGTTCTTC. The full variable domain, rest sourced from reference TRBV28 and TRBJ2-1, is DVKVTQSSRYLVKRTGEKVFLECVQDMDHENMFWYRQDPGLGLRLIYFSYDVKMKEKGDIPEGYSVSREKKERFSLILESASTNQTSMYLCASSGAGLAFNEQFFGPGTRLTVL.

The chain recombines TRBV7-2 with TRBJ2-1; D is possibly TRBD1 or TRBD2 (5 bases each). The CDR3 runs 15 residues. CDR1 SGHTA and CDR2 FQGNSA come from the germline V gene. V was cut by 5 bases and J by 2 bases, with 13 bases left in between. Written as DNA, the CDR3 is TGTGCCAGCAGCCCCGTTTGGGGGACCTACAATGAGCAGTTCTTC. It yields the protein CASSPVWGTYNEQFF.

This chain uses TRBV4-1 with TRBJ1-2; no clear D gene. The germline V gene has CDR1 MGHRA and CDR2 YSYEKL. V lost 0 bases, J lost 5 bases, and 13 bases lay in between. This CDR3 has 15 residues. The CDR3 loop reads CASSQEGLDGYGYTF. CDR3 nucleotide sequence: TGCGCCAGCAGCCAAGAGGGGTTAGACGGATATGGCTACACCTTC.

This clone appeared once. V and J are TRBV5-1 and TRBJ2-7; D might be TRBD1 (6 bases). The CDR3 sequence is 18 residues long. V lost 0 bases and J 0 bases, leaving 19 bases between the germline ends. CDR1 SGHRS and CDR2 YFSETQ come from the germline V gene. This chain's CDR3 is CASSLGGPALTSSYEQYF. Written as DNA, the CDR3 is TGCGCCAGCAGCTTGGGGGGGCCGGCCTTAACGAGCTCCTACGAGCAGTACTTC.

The genes are TRBV4-3 and TRBJ1-3; 9 bases are a match to TRBD1. The germline gives CDR1 LGHNA, CDR2 YSLEER. The CDR3 consists of 18 residues. The ends lost 1 base at V and 2 bases at J; junction bases unmatched: 9. The CDR3 coding sequence is TGCGCCAGCAGCCAAGGAGTCCACAGGGGGCGCACTGGAAACACCATATATTTT. Translating it yields CASSQGVHRGRTGNTIYF.

This sequence joins TRBV29-1 and TRBJ2-7, with D maybe TRBD1 (5 bases). Looked up from germline, CDR1 is SQVTM and CDR2 is ANQGSEA. The V end was cut by 4 bases, the J end by 3 bases, with 13 bases between. The CDR3 contains 13 residues. The CDR3 sequence: CSVVGRSNYEQYF. Here the CDR3 DNA reads TGCAGCGTTGTGGGGCGTAGTAACTACGAGCAGTACTTC.

The V call is TRBV30, the J call TRBJ1-1; a weak D match, TRBD1 (6 bases). This CDR3 has 12 residues. The V end lost 2 bases, the J end lost 7 bases, and 11 bases lay between the germline ends. CDR1 GTSNPN and CDR2 SVGIG come from the germline V gene (reference sequence). For the CDR3, the DNA is TGTGCCTGGAGTCCTGGGGGCCATGAAGCTTTCTTT. Translated: CAWSPGGHEAFF.

This clone was found a few times. The V gene is TRBV5-1, the J gene TRBJ1-1; tentatively, D is TRBD1 (6 bases). This CDR3 is built from 15 residues. Deletions cut 1 base from V and 4 bases from J, with 14 bases between. The germline gives CDR1 SGHRS, CDR2 YFSETQ. CDR3 sequence (DNA): TGCGCCAGCAGCTTGTACGCTGGAGGGGGCACTGAAGCTTTCTTT. This codes for CASSLYAGGGTEAFF. The entire variable domain, with the rest obtained from reference TRBV5-1 and TRBJ1-1, is as follows: KAGVTQTPRYLIKTRGQQVTLSCSPISGHRSVSWYQQTPGQGLQFLFEYFSETQRNKGNFPGRFSGRQFSNSRSEMNVSTLELGDSALYLCASSLYAGGGTEAFFGQGTRLTVV.

The CDR3 region has the DNA TGTGCCAGCAGCTTAATGACTAGCGGGGATACGCAGTATTTT. Its translation: CASSLMTSGDTQYF. J is TRBJ2-3 and V is TRBV7-3; 10 positions match TRBD2. CDR3 length: 14 amino acids. Germline trimming cut 1 base from V and 6 bases from J; bases unmatched to any gene: 1. Germline CDR1 SGHTA, CDR2 FQGTGA.

The CDR3 spells CASSASLNEQFF. DNA of the CDR3: TGTGCCAGCAGTGCCAGCCTCAATGAGCAGTTCTTC. V usage is TRBV6-1 and J usage is TRBJ2-1; D remains unclear. The germline V gene has CDR1 MNHNS and CDR2 SASEGT. This CDR3 has 12 amino acids. Trimming shortened V by 4 bases and J by 6 bases, and 7 bases separated the two germline ends.

This clone was seen a single time. The sample contains more than one DNA sequence encoding this CDR3. The chain has TRBV10-3 and TRBJ1-3; D ambiguous. The V end lost 2 bases, the J end lost 0 bases, and 8 bases lay between the germline ends. The CDR3 extends over 15 amino acids. Germline V gives CDR1 ENHRY, CDR2 SYGVKD. The CDR3 protein is CAISEPGRSGNTIYF. CDR3 in DNA: TGTGCCATCAGTGAGCCGGGTCGCTCTGGAAACACCATATATTTT.

The CDR3 protein is CASSILANHRDNEQFF. CDR3 nucleotides: TGTGCCAGCAGCATACTAGCAAATCATCGGGACAATGAGCAGTTCTTC. The chain combines TRBV7-9 with TRBJ2-1; perhaps TRBD2 as D (6 bases). CDR3 size: 16 residues. The ends were cut back, 5 bases at V and 5 bases at J, with 19 bases in the middle. Germline V gives CDR1 SEHNR, CDR2 FQNEAQ (reference sequence).

The chain links TRBV7-7 to TRBJ2-5; D gene uncertain. Deletions cut 0 bases from V and 1 base from J, with 6 bases between. The germline V gene has CDR1 SSHAT and CDR2 FNYEAQ (reference sequence). The CDR3 sequence is 14 residues long. CDR3 DNA: TGTGCCAGCAGCTTAGCGCATTCCCAAGAGACCCAGTACTTC. Translating gives CASSLAHSQETQYF.

This chain joins TRBV18 and TRBJ2-3; 9 bases are a match to TRBD2. This CDR3 is 15 amino acids long. Germline values: CDR1 KGHSH, CDR2 LQKENI. J was trimmed by 3 bases and V by 6 bases; bases with no gene match: 7. The CDR3 DNA is TGTGCCAGCTCCCCCCAAGGACTAGCGACAGATACGCAGTATTTT. This codes for CASSPQGLATDTQYF.

As for this clone: Other nucleotide sequences in the sample specify the same CDR3. The chain combines TRBV18 with TRBJ1-1; D uncertain. V gave up 1 base and J gave up 5 bases, with 5 bases separating them. The germline V gene encodes CDR1 KGHSH and CDR2 LQKENI. The CDR3 totals 12 residues. The CDR3 DNA follows: TGTGCCAGCTCACCACAGGGTACTGAAGCTTTCTTT. Translation: CASSPQGTEAFF.